The TCR beta chain described here comes from a study of shared clonotypes between healthy human individuals. Concerning this clone: The identical CDR3 is also encoded by other nucleotide sequences in the sample.

Per germline, CDR1 SGHTA and CDR2 FQGNSA. The CDR3 is 14 amino acids. The V end lost 2 bases, the J end lost 1 base, and 7 bases lay between the germline ends. Clones were sequenced by immunoSEQ multiplex PCR, and TCRdb holds only the in-frame ones, with some missing. This table holds some 2.1 million clones, roughly 94% found once. The chain combines TRBV7-2 with TRBJ2-3, with D uncertain. The specimen was naive CD4+ T cells sorted from blood. The subset here: CD45RA+ positively selected. The origin of this receptor is a man aged 18 to 29 in good health. This chain's CDR3 is CASSLSRGTDTQYF. CDR3 in DNA: TGTGCCAGCAGCTTAAGTCGGGGCACAGATACGCAGTATTTT.